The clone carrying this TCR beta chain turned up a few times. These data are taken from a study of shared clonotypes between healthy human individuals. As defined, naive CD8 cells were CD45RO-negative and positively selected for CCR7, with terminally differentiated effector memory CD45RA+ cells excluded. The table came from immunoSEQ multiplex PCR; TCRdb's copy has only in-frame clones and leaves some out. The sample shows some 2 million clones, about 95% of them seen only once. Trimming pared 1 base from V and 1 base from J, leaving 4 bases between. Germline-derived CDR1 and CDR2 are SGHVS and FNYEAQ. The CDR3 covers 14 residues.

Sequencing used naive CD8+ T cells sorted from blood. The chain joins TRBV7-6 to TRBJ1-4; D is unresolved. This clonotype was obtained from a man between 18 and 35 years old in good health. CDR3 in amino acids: CASSLGETNEKLFF. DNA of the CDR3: TGTGCCAGCAGCTTAGGGGAAACTAATGAAAAACTGTTTTTT. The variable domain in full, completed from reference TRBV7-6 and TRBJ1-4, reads GAGVSQSPRYKVTKRGQDVALRCDPISGHVSLYWYRQALGQGPEFLTYFNYEAQQDKSGLPNDRFSAERPEGSISTLTIQRTEQRDSAMYRCASSLGETNEKLFFGSGTQLSVL.